The T cell receptor beta chain described here comes from a study of control samples from healthy donors and cancer patients. V was shortened by 6 bases and J by 1 base, with 9 bases between the two germline ends. The CDR3 is made up of 13 amino acids. Germline CDR1 and CDR2: KGHSH and LQKENI. Using immunoSEQ multiplex PCR, the repertoire was profiled, and TCRdb retains in-frame clones only, with some absent. The table includes roughly 120,000 clones, less than 95% detected once. The V gene is TRBV18, the J gene TRBJ1-1; possible D gene TRBD1, 5 bases. The origin of this receptor is a man aged 25 to 45 in good health. Input material: blood. DNA of the CDR3: TGTGCCAGCTCCGGGACGCCGAACACTGAAGCTTTCTTT. This codes for CASSGTPNTEAFF. Supplemented by reference TRBV18 and TRBJ1-1, the full variable domain reads NAGVMQNPRHLVRRRGQEARLRCSPMKGHSHVYWYRQLPEEGLKFMVYLQKENIIDESGMPKERFSAEFPKEGPSILRIQQVVRGDSAAYFCASSGTPNTEAFFGQGTRLTVV.